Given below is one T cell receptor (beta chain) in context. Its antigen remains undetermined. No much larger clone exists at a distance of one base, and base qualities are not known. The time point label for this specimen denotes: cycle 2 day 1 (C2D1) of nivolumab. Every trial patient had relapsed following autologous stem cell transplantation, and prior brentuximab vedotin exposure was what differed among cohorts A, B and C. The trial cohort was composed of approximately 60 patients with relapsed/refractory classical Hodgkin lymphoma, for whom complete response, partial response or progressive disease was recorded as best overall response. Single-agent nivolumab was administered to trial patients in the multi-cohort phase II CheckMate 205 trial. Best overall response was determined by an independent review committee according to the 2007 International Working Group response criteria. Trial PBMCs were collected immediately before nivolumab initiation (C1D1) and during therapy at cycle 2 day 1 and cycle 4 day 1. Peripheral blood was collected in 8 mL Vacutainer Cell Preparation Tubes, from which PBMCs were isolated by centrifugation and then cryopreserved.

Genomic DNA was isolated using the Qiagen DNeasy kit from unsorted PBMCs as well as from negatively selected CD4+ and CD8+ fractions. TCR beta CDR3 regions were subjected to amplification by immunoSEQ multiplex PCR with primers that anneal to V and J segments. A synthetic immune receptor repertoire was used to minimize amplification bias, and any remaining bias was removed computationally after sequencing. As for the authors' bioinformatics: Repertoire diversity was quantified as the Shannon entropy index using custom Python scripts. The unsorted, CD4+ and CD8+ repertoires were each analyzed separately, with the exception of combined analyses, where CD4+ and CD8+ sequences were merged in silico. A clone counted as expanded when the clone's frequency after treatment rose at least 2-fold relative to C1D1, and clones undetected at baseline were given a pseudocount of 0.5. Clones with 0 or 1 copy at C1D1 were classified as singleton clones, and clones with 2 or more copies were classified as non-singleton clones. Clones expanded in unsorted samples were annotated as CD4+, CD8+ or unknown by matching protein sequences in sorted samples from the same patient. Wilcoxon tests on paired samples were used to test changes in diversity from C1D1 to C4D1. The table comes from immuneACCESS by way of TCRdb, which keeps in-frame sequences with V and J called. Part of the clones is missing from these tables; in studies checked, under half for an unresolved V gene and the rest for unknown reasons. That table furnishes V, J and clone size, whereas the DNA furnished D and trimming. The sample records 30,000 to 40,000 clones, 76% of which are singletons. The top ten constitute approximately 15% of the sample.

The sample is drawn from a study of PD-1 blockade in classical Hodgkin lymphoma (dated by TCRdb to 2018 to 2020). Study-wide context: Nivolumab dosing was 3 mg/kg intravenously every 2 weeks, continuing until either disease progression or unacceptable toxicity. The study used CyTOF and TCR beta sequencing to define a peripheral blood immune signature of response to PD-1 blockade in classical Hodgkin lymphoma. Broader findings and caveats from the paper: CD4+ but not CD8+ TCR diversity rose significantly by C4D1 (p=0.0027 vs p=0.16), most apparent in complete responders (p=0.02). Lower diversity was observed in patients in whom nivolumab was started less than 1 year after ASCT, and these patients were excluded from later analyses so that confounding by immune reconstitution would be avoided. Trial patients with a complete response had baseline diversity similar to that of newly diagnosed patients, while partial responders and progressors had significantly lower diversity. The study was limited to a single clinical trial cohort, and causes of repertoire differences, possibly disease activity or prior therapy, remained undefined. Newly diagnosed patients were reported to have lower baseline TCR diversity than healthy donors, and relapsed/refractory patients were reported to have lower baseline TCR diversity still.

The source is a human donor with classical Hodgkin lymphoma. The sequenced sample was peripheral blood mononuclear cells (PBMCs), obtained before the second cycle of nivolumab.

DNA sequence: TGTGCCAGCAGCGTAGGGGTGGAGGACAAAAACATTCAGTACTTC. It encodes CASSVGVEDKNIQYF. Recombination connected TRBV9 to TRBJ2-4, with TRBD2 as a weak D call on 5 bases. V sheds 0 bases and J sheds 3 bases, leaving 10 bases between their ends. From the cysteine through the phenylalanine, the CDR3 covers 15 amino acids. The kept DNA is CDR3 alone, 45 bases in frame from the first base. The germline V gene sets CDR1 to SGDLS and CDR2 to YYNGEE.